This entry concerns a single T cell receptor beta chain. This sample was included in a study of blood T cell repertoires in COVID-19. Only in-frame clones appear in the TCRdb table, and some are missing; sequencing was by immunoSEQ multiplex PCR. This sample has about 360,000 clones, with about 90% found just once. Everyone who took part was roughly 18 to 89 years old, and they came from 20 to 25 US areas. Which cohort a participant joined came from the clinical history participants gave. The length of the CDR3 is 12 residues. V was clipped by 3 bases and J by 8 bases, with 5 bases between them. The germline V gene encodes CDR1 MNHNS and CDR2 SASEGT.

The clonotype comes from a man aged 25-40 years who had recovered from COVID-19. V gene TRBV6-1 combines with J gene TRBJ1-6; D not certain. Sequenced material: PBMCs or T cells enriched from blood (not recorded which). The CDR3 nucleotides are TGTGCCAGCAGTGACACGGATTCACCCCTCCACTTT. Translating gives CASSDTDSPLHF.